A selection of T cell receptor beta chains follows, all from one sample in a study of somatic mutations in cytotoxic T cells in rheumatoid arthritis. Clones were read by immunoSEQ multiplex PCR, and TCRdb kept only the in-frame ones, dropping some. This table has about 10,000 clones, about 81% appearing once. Material: CD8+ T cells sorted from blood. The source is a woman aged 50 to 60 in good health. Each CDR3 is given with its conserved first and last residue. Each record gives: clone size, D gene, J gene, V gene, CDR3 protein, CDR3 DNA. The D gene is left open where the match is weak. The size entry is marked missing in some rows and otherwise reads once, few, many or a size class.

abundance: NA
d_gene: TRBD1
j_gene: TRBJ1-1
v_gene: TRBV2
CDR3aa: CASSSTGSGTEAFF
CDR3nt: TGTGCCAGCAGTTCGACAGGGTCGGGCACTGAAGCTTTCTTT

abundance: NA
d_gene: NA
j_gene: TRBJ1-3
v_gene: TRBV6-6
CDR3aa: CASSPQGYTIYF
CDR3nt: TGTGCCAGCAGTCCCCAGGGGTACACCATATATTTT

abundance: NA
d_gene: NA
j_gene: TRBJ2-6
v_gene: TRBV7-6
CDR3aa: CASSLGSYSGANVLTF
CDR3nt: TGTGCCAGCAGCTTAGGTTCGTACTCTGGGGCCAACGTCCTGACTTTC

abundance: NA
d_gene: TRBD1
j_gene: TRBJ2-7
v_gene: TRBV6-5
CDR3aa: CASSAEPGQGYEQYF
CDR3nt: TGTGCCAGCAGTGCGGAACCGGGACAGGGGTACGAGCAGTACTTC

abundance: NA
d_gene: NA
j_gene: TRBJ2-3
v_gene: TRBV4-1
CDR3aa: CASSHEPRSTDTQYF
CDR3nt: TGCGCCAGCAGCCATGAGCCCCGAAGCACAGATACGCAGTATTTT

abundance: few
d_gene: TRBD2
j_gene: TRBJ2-7
v_gene: TRBV30
CDR3aa: CAWSSSGFNYEQYF
CDR3nt: TGTGCCTGGAGTTCTAGCGGGTTCAACTACGAGCAGTACTTC

abundance: NA
d_gene: NA
j_gene: TRBJ2-5
v_gene: TRBV7-9
CDR3aa: CASSRGLLGETQYF
CDR3nt: TGTGCCAGCAGCCGGGGACTGTTAGGAGAGACCCAGTACTTC

abundance: NA
d_gene: NA
j_gene: TRBJ1-1
v_gene: TRBV5-6
CDR3aa: CASSFEQNTEAFF
CDR3nt: TGTGCCAGCAGCTTTGAGCAGAACACTGAAGCTTTCTTT

abundance: NA
d_gene: TRBD2
j_gene: TRBJ2-7
v_gene: TRBV27
CDR3aa: CASSWTSGTYEQYF
CDR3nt: TGTGCCAGCAGCTGGACTAGCGGGACCTACGAGCAGTACTTC

abundance: NA
d_gene: NA
j_gene: TRBJ2-7
v_gene: TRBV7-9
CDR3aa: CASSLVAYEQYF
CDR3nt: TGTGCCAGCAGCTTAGTCGCCTACGAGCAGTACTTC

abundance: NA
d_gene: NA
j_gene: TRBJ2-7
v_gene: TRBV30
CDR3aa: CAWGGGETEQYF
CDR3nt: TGTGCCTGGGGAGGGGGGGAAACCGAGCAGTACTTC

abundance: NA
d_gene: NA
j_gene: TRBJ2-1
v_gene: TRBV18
CDR3aa: CASSLTGRLAGNEQFF
CDR3nt: TGTGCCAGCTCCCTGACAGGGCGCCTAGCGGGTAATGAGCAGTTCTTC

abundance: NA
d_gene: TRBD2
j_gene: TRBJ2-5
v_gene: TRBV28
CDR3aa: CASTSTSGSKETQYF
CDR3nt: TGTGCCAGTACGAGTACTAGCGGGAGTAAAGAGACCCAGTACTTC

abundance: NA
d_gene: NA
j_gene: TRBJ2-5
v_gene: TRBV5-5
CDR3aa: CASERVGETQYF
CDR3nt: TGTGCCAGCGAGCGGGTAGGGGAGACCCAGTACTTC

abundance: NA
d_gene: TRBD1
j_gene: TRBJ2-3
v_gene: TRBV7-9
CDR3aa: CASSLTSQGAVTDTQYF
CDR3nt: TGTGCCAGCAGCTTAACGTCCCAGGGGGCCGTCACAGATACGCAGTATTTT

abundance: NA
d_gene: NA
j_gene: TRBJ1-4
v_gene: TRBV4-3
CDR3aa: CASSQDGRTDFEKLFF
CDR3nt: TGCGCCAGCAGCCAAGATGGTAGGACAGACTTTGAAAAACTGTTTTTT

abundance: NA
d_gene: TRBD1
j_gene: TRBJ1-2
v_gene: TRBV18
CDR3aa: CASSLEGQTTVGYGYTF
CDR3nt: TGTGCCAGCTCGCTAGAGGGACAGACCACAGTGGGCTATGGCTACACCTTC

abundance: NA
d_gene: NA
j_gene: TRBJ2-7
v_gene: TRBV7-6
CDR3aa: CASSLAVAHEQYF
CDR3nt: TGTGCCAGCAGCTTAGCAGTGGCCCACGAGCAGTACTTC

abundance: NA
d_gene: TRBD2
j_gene: TRBJ2-5
v_gene: TRBV11-2
CDR3aa: CASSPTSGQETQYF
CDR3nt: TGTGCCAGCAGCCCCACTAGCGGCCAAGAGACCCAGTACTTC

abundance: NA
d_gene: NA
j_gene: TRBJ1-5
v_gene: TRBV19
CDR3aa: CASSLAFNQPQHF
CDR3nt: TGTGCCAGTAGTCTGGCTTTTAATCAGCCCCAGCATTTT

abundance: NA
d_gene: TRBD1
j_gene: TRBJ2-7
v_gene: TRBV7-8
CDR3aa: CASSSLQGKYEQYF
CDR3nt: TGTGCCAGCAGCTCACTACAGGGGAAGTACGAGCAGTACTTC

abundance: NA
d_gene: TRBD1
j_gene: TRBJ2-1
v_gene: TRBV7-2
CDR3aa: CASRGDRGSYNEQFF
CDR3nt: TGTGCCAGCAGAGGGGACAGGGGCTCCTACAATGAGCAGTTCTTC

abundance: NA
d_gene: NA
j_gene: TRBJ2-5
v_gene: TRBV7-2
CDR3aa: CASSSYGGEETQYF
CDR3nt: TGTGCCAGCAGCTCCTACGGCGGGGAAGAGACCCAGTACTTC

abundance: NA
d_gene: TRBD1
j_gene: TRBJ2-7
v_gene: TRBV6-5
CDR3aa: CATSGTASYEQYF
CDR3nt: TGTGCCACCTCCGGGACAGCTTCATACGAGCAGTACTTC

abundance: NA
d_gene: TRBD1
j_gene: TRBJ1-2
v_gene: TRBV13
CDR3aa: CASSPHRGVIDGYTF
CDR3nt: TGTGCCAGCAGCCCTCACAGGGGCGTGATTGATGGCTACACCTTC

abundance: NA
d_gene: TRBD2
j_gene: TRBJ2-4
v_gene: TRBV15
CDR3aa: CATRGEADKNIQYF
CDR3nt: TGTGCCACCCGGGGGGAGGCCGACAAAAACATTCAGTACTTC

abundance: NA
d_gene: NA
j_gene: TRBJ2-7
v_gene: TRBV7-9
CDR3aa: CASSLRDKEYEQYF
CDR3nt: TGTGCCAGCAGCCTCCGGGACAAAGAATACGAGCAGTACTTC

abundance: NA
d_gene: NA
j_gene: TRBJ1-6
v_gene: TRBV6-5
CDR3aa: CASRSGTGESSPLHF
CDR3nt: TGTGCCAGCAGATCCGGGACGGGGGAAAGCTCACCCCTCCACTTT

abundance: once
d_gene: NA
j_gene: TRBJ1-4
v_gene: TRBV19
CDR3aa: CASSIDLQGFGNEKLFF
CDR3nt: TGTGCCAGTAGTATAGATCTCCAGGGTTTTGGTAATGAAAAACTGTTTTTT

abundance: NA
d_gene: NA
j_gene: TRBJ1-1
v_gene: TRBV19
CDR3aa: CASSQILSGTEAFF
CDR3nt: TGTGCCAGTAGTCAAATTCTAAGCGGGACTGAAGCTTTCTTT

abundance: NA
d_gene: TRBD2
j_gene: TRBJ2-5
v_gene: TRBV6-1
CDR3aa: CASSEASGGQETQYF
CDR3nt: TGTGCCAGCAGTGAAGCTAGCGGGGGCCAAGAGACCCAGTACTTC

abundance: NA
d_gene: NA
j_gene: TRBJ1-1
v_gene: TRBV5-4
CDR3aa: CASSLAAGWEAFF
CDR3nt: TGTGCCAGCAGCTTAGCGGCGGGGTGGGAAGCTTTCTTT

abundance: NA
d_gene: NA
j_gene: TRBJ1-1
v_gene: TRBV19
CDR3aa: CASSFGTPNTEAFF
CDR3nt: TGTGCCAGTAGTTTCGGGACTCCGAACACTGAAGCTTTCTTT

abundance: hyperexpanded
d_gene: NA
j_gene: TRBJ2-1
v_gene: TRBV4-2
CDR3aa: CASSQGTSYNEQFF
CDR3nt: TGTGCCAGCAGCCAGGGCACCTCCTACAATGAGCAGTTCTTC

abundance: NA
d_gene: NA
j_gene: TRBJ1-1
v_gene: TRBV29-1
CDR3aa: CSVCLGANTEAFF
CDR3nt: TGCAGCGTTTGCTTAGGGGCTAACACTGAAGCTTTCTTT

abundance: NA
d_gene: NA
j_gene: TRBJ1-1
v_gene: TRBV4-1
CDR3aa: CASSQGGESTEAFF
CDR3nt: TGCGCCAGCAGCCAAGGGGGGGAGAGCACTGAAGCTTTCTTT

abundance: NA
d_gene: NA
j_gene: TRBJ2-3
v_gene: TRBV5-1
CDR3aa: CASSSLGPTDTQYF
CDR3nt: TGCGCCAGCAGCTCATTGGGCCCCACAGATACGCAGTATTTT

abundance: NA
d_gene: NA
j_gene: TRBJ2-7
v_gene: TRBV28
CDR3aa: CASKAAVYEQYF
CDR3nt: TGTGCCAGCAAAGCAGCGGTCTACGAGCAGTACTTC

abundance: NA
d_gene: NA
j_gene: TRBJ2-5
v_gene: TRBV19
CDR3aa: CASSIVIQETQYF
CDR3nt: TGTGCCAGTAGTATTGTCATCCAAGAGACCCAGTACTTC